This TCR beta chain was recorded in a study of cytomegalovirus exposure and HLA in healthy donors. General study results and limits: Testing in vitro showed a few CMV-associated chains specific for CMV antigens.

Germline CDR1 is SGHTS and CDR2 is YDEGEE. V was pared by 4 bases and J by 5 bases, with 25 bases between. This CDR3 region has 18 residues. This clone has only a few counts. The target antigen is unknown. The assay was immunoSEQ multiplex PCR, and TCRdb's table has in-frame clones only and misses some. The repertoire holds approximately 210,000 clones, about 82% seen once, with more than 1.4% in the top ten. Sequencing used PBMCs. This clonotype was obtained from a woman under 30 in good health and CMV-seronegative. The V call is TRBV5-8, the J call TRBJ1-5, with D tentatively TRBD1 (6 bases). The CDR3 DNA reads as TGTGCCAGCAGCGCGTTCCCGGCGGGGGGGCTGGACGATCAGCCCCAGCATTTT. Encoded protein: CASSAFPAGGLDDQPQHF.